This paragraph reports one TCR beta chain. The authors extracted RNA and reverse transcribed it into cDNA as the sequencing template. Generated by immunoSEQ multiplex PCR, the TCRdb table keeps only in-frame clones and is missing some. This table has more than 90,000 clones, just under 60% appearing once. This sample's treatment: oral pan-JAK inhibitor, 5-10 mg twice daily. This sample was taken from a study of CD8+ T cells in alopecia areata. V was shortened by 3 bases and J by 4 bases, with 12 bases between the two germline ends. The CDR3 is 14 residues long. CDR1 and CDR2 (germline): MNHEY, SVGAGI. This sequence joins TRBV6-5 and TRBJ1-1, with D perhaps TRBD1 (5 bases). This receptor was obtained from a human donor with alopecia areata. The starting material was CD8+ T cells sorted from blood, obtained between weeks 55 and 65, from a patient treated with tofacitinib. The CDR3 loop reads CASSYSGPSTEAFF. The CDR3 coding sequence is TGTGCCAGCAGTTATTCAGGGCCGAGCACTGAAGCTTTCTTT.